This T cell receptor beta chain was profiled in a study of T cell responses to AZD1222 COVID-19 vaccine. Points from the study as a whole: Possibly, clonal diversity was underestimated; donors were largely white British and included more females. Two doses of AZD1222 preceded a rise in Spike-specific TCR breadth and depth. Baseline seropositivity occurred in only six AZD1222 recipients. It was only after the peak T cell response that any repertoires were sampled.

Note on this clone: Its antigen remains unidentified.

Trimming removed 5 bases from V and 2 bases from J; junction bases left unmatched: 9. CDR1 is LNHDA and CDR2 is SQIVND in the germline V gene (reference sequence). The CDR3 contains 15 residues. Method: immunoSEQ multiplex PCR; TCRdb's copy keeps in-frame clones and lacks some. The sample carries around 53,000 clones, 86% recorded once. This chain uses TRBV19 with TRBJ2-7; TRBD1 matches 7 bases. Sequencing was performed on peripheral blood, taken 28 days after the second AZD1222 dose. The receptor was isolated from an adult who received the AZD1222 COVID-19 vaccine. The DNA of the CDR3 is TGTGCCAGTAGTCAAGGGACAGCTGGCCCCTACGAGCAGTACTTC. The encoded protein is CASSQGTAGPYEQYF.